Here is one T cell receptor (beta chain) with its context. This clonotype was seen ten or more times. The specificity of this receptor is unknown. No qualities accompany the bases; no much larger clone lies one base away. Moderately to severely active disease, a Clinical Activity Score of at least 3, a NOSPECS grade of at least 4, and a duration under 3 months were present in ophthalmopathy patients. Patients with uncontrolled infections, other autoimmune diseases, pregnancy or lactation were excluded. Diagnoses relied on clinical symptoms, serum thyroxine and TRAb, thyroid ultrasound and orbital computed tomography. PBMCs were isolated from roughly 10 ml of fresh peripheral blood by Ficoll-Paque density gradient centrifugation. Trizol reagent was used to extract total RNA, and RNA quality was then checked on an Agilent 2100 Bioanalyzer. The CDR3 covers 13 residues, taking in both the cysteine and the phenylalanine. Just the 39-base CDR3 DNA is kept, in frame starting at base 1. As encoded in the germline V gene, CDR1 is MNHNS while CDR2 is SASEGT. V was cut back by 6 bases and J by 2 bases, leaving a gap of 10 bases between them.

The TCR beta CDR3 regions were amplified from the RNA transcripts. A first-round RT-PCR of the TCR CDR3 used the HTBI primer set with the Qiagen OneStep RT-PCR kit. Libraries were constructed in a second round of multiplex PCR, after which size selection and purification were carried out. Sequencing of the libraries was done on an Illumina HiSeq2000 using paired-end 100 bp reads. As for the authors' bioinformatics: Raw data were processed with SOAPnuke, discarding reads with adapters, uncalled bases, mean Phred below 15, or no exact constant-primer or identifier match. High-quality paired reads were merged with COPE v1.2.5, and unique nucleotide sequences were defined as clonotypes. Clonotypes were aligned to IMGT TRBV, TRBD and TRBJ reference segments using MiTCR v1.1. The analysis included only V-J combinations with a frequency above 0.0001, which together covered more than 98% of the repertoires. The TCS score was defined as F50 (clonal expansion) divided by E x V (chaos), with BLOSUM62-based TCRdist calculated between CDR3 peptides within each V-J. Welch's t-statistics and random forest reduced 450 to 600 V-J features to 13, which were used in a naive Bayes classifier (R e1071). TCRdb handled the public reads itself, with Q25 trimming in fastp and clone calling in MiXCR, and kept productive beta chains. Rows are combined by CDR3 protein, so each entry shows the most common genes and DNA. The V and J calls and clone size are TCRdb's, not the authors'. A total of 250,000 to 350,000 distinct CDR3 sequences appear in this sample, about a sixth of them only once. The top ten clonotypes cover about 50% of the sample.

These data originate in a study of T cells in Graves' hyperthyroidism and ophthalmopathy (dated by TCRdb to the late 2010s). For the wider study: Peripheral blood samples were taken at the time of initial diagnosis, prior to any treatment. TCR V-J signatures able to tell the groups apart were searched for in a discovery cohort of 100 patients, of whom over 40 had Graves' ophthalmopathy and around 57 had stable Graves' hyperthyroidism. The 90 to 100 discovery patients were randomly divided into training and test sets at a 7:3 ratio. Once sampling was done, hyperthyroidism patients were given methimazole at a starting dose of 30 mg daily, whereas ophthalmopathy patients were given high-dose intravenous methylprednisolone. The paper describes TCR Vbeta CDR3 sequencing of 140 or so peripheral blood samples, made up of fewer than 50 ophthalmopathy patients, roughly 80 hyperthyroidism patients and about 17 progressor patients. In addition, the study compared T-cell repertoires in thyroid tissue and in blood from roughly 6 Graves' hyperthyroidism patients. Prospective prediction of ophthalmopathy was tested in an independent validation cohort of some 19 hyperthyroidism patients and some 17 patients who later progressed to ophthalmopathy.

The full study reports these points: A model built on a 13 V-J signature distinguished ophthalmopathy from stable hyperthyroidism, reaching 87.88% sensitivity and about 81% specificity in cross-validation and 80%/75% in testing. No statistical method was used to fix the sample size in advance, and group allocation was not hidden from the investigators. Blood samples also contained most of the expanded thyroid clonotypes (frequency above 0.001), which suggests that blood repertoires may reflect thyroid immune responses. During validation, the model predicted progression to ophthalmopathy a median of roughly 7.1 months ahead of onset, with 70.59% sensitivity and more than 72% specificity.

Sequencing was done on a sample of blood. The sequence joins TRBV6-1 to TRBJ1-2; TRBD1 is perhaps the D gene, given 5 matching bases. This TCR came from a woman aged 55-70 years with Graves' ophthalmopathy. The CDR3 amino acid sequence is: CASRVSGNYGYTF. The nucleotide sequence is TGTGCCAGCAGGGTATCAGGGAACTATGGCTACACCTTC.